These T cell receptor beta chains were read from a single sample in a study of blood T cell repertoires in COVID-19. Profiled with immunoSEQ multiplex PCR; TCRdb holds only in-frame clones, not every one. The sample has around 260,000 clones, 75% to 90% seen once. Material for sequencing was peripheral blood. The receptor set was obtained from a man younger than 45 with active or convalescent COVID-19. The CDR3 runs from the conserved cysteine through the conserved F or W. A D gene is named only where the DNA matches it firmly. Some rows mark clone size as missing; the rest say once, few, many or name a class of expanded clone.

d_call | clone_size | j_call | v_call | cdr3_nt | cdr3_aa
TRBD1 | . | TRBJ2-7 | TRBV30 | TGTGCCTGGGCCCCCGGGACAGGAACCTACGAGCAGTACTTC | CAWAPGTGTYEQYF
TRBD2 | . | TRBJ2-7 | TRBV7-6 | TGTGCCAGCAGCTCTACGGGACTAGCGAACAACGAGCAGTACTTC | CASSSTGLANNEQYF
. | . | TRBJ1-3 | TRBV4-3 | TGCGCCAGCAGCCAAGATACTCCCGGCGGCTCTGGAAACACCATATATTTT | CASSQDTPGGSGNTIYF
. | . | TRBJ1-2 | TRBV6-5 | TGTGCCAGCAGTTACAGGGAAGGAGGCTATGGCTACACCTTC | CASSYREGGYGYTF
. | once | TRBJ1-1 | TRBV3-1/TRBV3-2 | TGTGCCAGCAGCCAAGTGACGCGGGGGGCCGTTACTGAAGCTTTCTTT | CASSQVTRGAVTEAFF
. | . | TRBJ1-5 | TRBV27 | TGTGCCAGCAGTGAAGCATATAGCAATCAGCCCCAGCATTTT | CASSEAYSNQPQHF
. | . | TRBJ1-5 | TRBV29-1 | TGCAGCGTCGGCGGGGGAGGCAATCAGCCCCAGCATTTT | CSVGGGGNQPQHF
. | . | TRBJ1-1 | TRBV7-9 | TGTGCCAGCAGCCGGCAATCGGGGAAATCAGACGCTTTCTTT | CASSRQSGKSDAFF
. | . | TRBJ1-1 | TRBV5-5 | TGTGCCAGCAGCTGGGAGTCGGCGGGGAACACTGAGGCTTTCTTT | CASSWESAGNTEAFF
. | . | TRBJ2-2 | TRBV5-1 | TGCGCCAGCAGCCCCGGGACACTGAACACCGGGGAGCTGTTTTTT | CASSPGTLNTGELFF
TRBD2 | . | TRBJ2-1 | TRBV2 | TGTGCCAGCAGTGCCACCGGGACTAGCGGGGGGGGGCCGAGCGATGAGCAGTTCTTC | CASSATGTSGGGPSDEQFF
. | . | TRBJ1-1 | TRBV3-1/TRBV3-2 | TGTGCCAGCAGCCAAGAATACTTCGGTCGTTCTGAAGCTTTCTTT | CASSQEYFGRSEAFF
. | . | TRBJ1-3 | TRBV10-3 | TGTGCCATCAGTGAACTGGGGCCTAGCTCTGGAAACACCATATATTTT | CAISELGPSSGNTIYF
. | . | TRBJ1-2 | TRBV9 | TGTGCCTCCGCCCGGGCAGGGGTCTATGGCTACACCTTC | CASARAGVYGYTF
. | . | TRBJ2-2 | TRBV11-2 | TGTGCCAGCAGCCCTTCCAGGGGGAACACCGGGGAGCTGTTTTTT | CASSPSRGNTGELFF
TRBD2 | . | TRBJ2-7 | TRBV14 | TGTGCCAGCAGCCAATTTACGGGGGGACCCTACGAGCAGTACTTC | CASSQFTGGPYEQYF
. | . | TRBJ2-1 | TRBV11-3 | TGTGCCAGCAGCTTATACGGGGGACGGGGGAATGAGCAGTTCTTC | CASSLYGGRGNEQFF
TRBD2 | . | TRBJ2-3 | TRBV10-1 | TGCGCCAGCAGCCCAACGGGACTAGCGGGCGAGACAGATACGCAGTATTTT | CASSPTGLAGETDTQYF
. | . | TRBJ1-5 | TRBV2 | TGTGCCAGCAGGTCGGACAGCCCTAGCAATCAGCCCCAGCATTTT | CASRSDSPSNQPQHF
. | . | TRBJ1-4 | TRBV11-2 | TGTGCCAGCAGCTTCGGGGACATAGTTTTTTTT | CASSFGDIVFF
. | . | TRBJ1-1 | TRBV6-5 | TGTGCCAGCAGCGAGCAGGGTTGGACTGAAGCTTTCTTT | CASSEQGWTEAFF
. | few | TRBJ2-1 | TRBV6-1 | TGTGCCAGCAGTGTAATGGGCAGGGGAGCGACTTACAATGAGCAGTTCTTC | CASSVMGRGATYNEQFF
. | . | TRBJ2-2 | TRBV5-1 | TGCGCCAGCAGTGAGGGGGGGCCGACCGGGGAGCTGTTTTTT | CASSEGGPTGELFF
. | . | TRBJ1-1 | TRBV7-6 | TGTGCCAGCAGCTTCAGTTCGTCGGGTGAAGCTTTCTTT | CASSFSSSGEAFF
. | . | TRBJ1-1 | TRBV21-1 | TGTGCCAGCAGCAAAGTGGGGGGTGTGGACACTGAAGCTTTCTTT | CASSKVGGVDTEAFF
. | once | TRBJ1-2 | TRBV10-3 | TGTGCCACAAAGTGGACGGGAGATTCAAACTATGGCTACACCTTC | CATKWTGDSNYGYTF
. | . | TRBJ1-5 | TRBV11-3 | TGTGCCAGCAGCTTATCTACCCAAAGTTCCTATCAGCCCCAGCATTTT | CASSLSTQSSYQPQHF
. | . | TRBJ1-1 | TRBV14 | TGTGCCAGCAGCCGCGCACAGGGAAGGAACACTGAAGCTTTCTTT | CASSRAQGRNTEAFF
. | . | TRBJ2-3 | TRBV2 | TGTGCCAGCGGACCTAGGGGGCGGGGGGCCGGAGATACGCAGTATTTT | CASGPRGRGAGDTQYF
TRBD1 | once | TRBJ1-1 | TRBV6-5 | TGTGCCAGCAGGAGGACAGGGAGGCCTGAAGCTTTCTTT | CASRRTGRPEAFF
TRBD2 | . | TRBJ2-3 | TRBV6-5 | TGTGCCAGCAGGGGGACTAGCGGGGATACGCAGTATTTT | CASRGTSGDTQYF
TRBD2 | . | TRBJ2-3 | TRBV3-1/TRBV3-2 | TGTGCCAGCAGACCCCGACTAGCTTCCACTGATACGCAGTATTTT | CASRPRLASTDTQYF
. | . | TRBJ2-2 | TRBV18 | TGTGCCAGCTCACCCCTCGGTGACGGGGAGCTGTTTTTT | CASSPLGDGELFF
. | once | TRBJ2-3 | TRBV10-1 | TGCGCCAGCAGTGTATCCTCGACTAAGGGCGCGGATACGCAGTATTTT | CASSVSSTKGADTQYF
. | . | TRBJ2-5 | TRBV3-1/TRBV3-2 | TGTGCCAGCAGCCAAGGGAGCGGTAGCGGCCGGACCCAGTACTTC | CASSQGSGSGRTQYF
. | . | TRBJ1-3 | TRBV6-5 | TGTGCCAGCCTCGCCAGCGTCTCTGGAAACACCATATATTTT | CASLASVSGNTIYF
TRBD1 | . | TRBJ1-5 | TRBV5-6 | TGTGCCAGCAGCGGCGGGACAGGGGCCTTGAATCAGCCCCAGCATTTT | CASSGGTGALNQPQHF
. | once | TRBJ2-7 | TRBV15 | TGTGCCACCAGCGGACTAATGAAAAGGGGCTCCTACGAGCAGTACTTC | CATSGLMKRGSYEQYF
. | once | TRBJ2-5 | TRBV7-9 | TGTGCCAGCAGTCCTACACACAGGTACCAAGAGACCCAGTACTTC | CASSPTHRYQETQYF
. | . | TRBJ1-6 | TRBV3-1/TRBV3-2 | TGTGCCAGCAGCCAAGATCGGAGTTCACCCCTCCACTTT | CASSQDRSSPLHF
. | . | TRBJ2-3 | TRBV2 | TGTGCCAGCAGGCACCGGGAACGAGCAAGCACAGATACGCAGTATTTT | CASRHRERASTDTQYF
. | . | TRBJ1-6 | TRBV6-5 | TGTGCCAGCAGTTCACACAGGGAAGTCTCACCCCTCCACTTT | CASSSHREVSPLHF
TRBD2 | . | TRBJ2-5 | TRBV2 | TGTGCCAGCAGTTACCTAGCGGGGGGTGTGACCCAGTACTTC | CASSYLAGGVTQYF
TRBD1 | . | TRBJ1-2 | TRBV30 | TGTGCCTGGAGTGTACTCCAGGGGGCAAACTATGGCTACACCTTC | CAWSVLQGANYGYTF
. | . | TRBJ1-1 | TRBV4-1 | TGCGCCAGCAGCCAAGTGGGGGGTGTCCCTGAAGCTTTCTTT | CASSQVGGVPEAFF
TRBD2 | . | TRBJ2-3 | TRBV9 | TGTGCCAGCAGCGTTAGCGGGGGGGTTGGAGATACGCAGTATTTT | CASSVSGGVGDTQYF
. | . | TRBJ1-1 | TRBV7-9 | TGTGCCAGCAGCTTGACGGGGACTGAAGCTTTCTTT | CASSLTGTEAFF